A single sample gave rise to the 7 T cell receptor beta chains below, sequenced in a study of T cell responses to AZD1222 COVID-19 vaccine. Only in-frame clones appear in the TCRdb table, and some are missing; sequencing was by immunoSEQ multiplex PCR. This sample has just under 75,000 clones, with about three quarters found just once. Sequenced material: peripheral blood, taken 28 days after the second AZD1222 dose. The origin of the receptors is an adult who received the AZD1222 COVID-19 vaccine.

The rearrangement joins TRBV25-1 to TRBJ1-2; TRBD1 is a possible D gene (6 bases). This CDR3 is built from 15 residues. The V and J ends lost 1 base and 9 bases respectively, with 18 bases between them. The germline V gene encodes CDR1 MGHDK and CDR2 SYGVNS. The CDR3 DNA reads TGTGCCAGCAGTGAATCGGCAGGGGTTCCCCCCAGCTACACCTTC. Its protein is CASSESAGVPPSYTF.

The chain carries TRBV2 and TRBJ1-4, with 10 bases lining up with TRBD1. CDR1 is SNHLY, CDR2 FYNNEI, per germline. The CDR3 extends over 15 amino acids. Losses at the gene ends were 6 bases for V and 0 bases for J; bases not matched to a gene: 1. The CDR3 DNA is TGTGCCAGCAGCGGACAGGGGGCAACTAATGAAAAACTGTTTTTT. Its translation: CASSGQGATNEKLFF.

The V gene is TRBV28, the J gene TRBJ1-2; possibly TRBD1 for D (6 bases). Germline loops: CDR1 MDHEN, CDR2 SYDVKM. With 4 bases removed from V and 6 bases from J, the gap between germline ends came to 18 bases. This CDR3 has 15 amino acids. The CDR3 sequence: CASSYPLTGLHGYTF. CDR3 coding DNA: TGTGCCAGCAGTTATCCCCTTACAGGGCTGCATGGCTACACCTTC.

CDR3 nucleotide sequence: TGTGCCAGCAGCCTAACGGACAGGGGAAATCAGCCCCAGCATTTT. Translation gives CASSLTDRGNQPQHF. The rearrangement uses TRBV7-8 and TRBJ1-5; 9 nucleotides line up with TRBD1. Germline trimming cut 5 bases from V and 4 bases from J; bases unmatched to any gene: 6. The CDR3 loop spans 15 amino acids. Per the germline V gene, CDR1 is SGHVS and CDR2 is FQNEAQ.

The chain carries TRBV28 and TRBJ1-1; D not resolved. This CDR3 has 16 residues. Germline lookup yields CDR1 MDHEN and CDR2 SYDVKM. Trimming cost V 5 bases and J 8 bases, with 24 bases left between them. Written as DNA, the CDR3 is TGTGCCAGCAGTACCATCGTTTGGAGGCGAGGGTTCGAAGCTTTCTTT. This translates into CASSTIVWRRGFEAFF.

The DNA of the CDR3 is TGTGCCAGCAGCCTCGTGGGGGGGCAAACAGAGACCCAGTACTTC. Translation: CASSLVGGQTETQYF. The V and J genes are TRBV11-3 and TRBJ2-5; possibly TRBD2 for D (7 bases). Germline assignment: CDR1 SGHNT and CDR2 YENEEA. V shed 5 bases and J shed 4 bases, with 17 bases lying between them. This CDR3 contains 15 residues.

The rearrangement joins TRBV30 to TRBJ2-6; tentatively, D is TRBD1 (6 bases). The CDR3 extends over 14 amino acids. Per the germline V gene, CDR1 is GTSNPN and CDR2 is SVGIG (reference sequence). V was shortened by 1 base and J by 4 bases, with 8 bases between the two germline ends. Here the CDR3 reads CAWSAGAGANVLTF. The CDR3 bases are TGTGCCTGGAGTGCAGGGGCAGGGGCCAACGTCCTGACTTTC.